The rows below give T cell receptor beta chains drawn from one sample of a study of T cells in Graves' hyperthyroidism and ophthalmopathy. TCRdb itself ran the multiplex PCR reads through MiXCR, one entry per CDR3 protein. Of roughly 740,000 distinct CDR3 sequences detected, about a sixth appear once; the ten largest clones hold 8.4%. Sequenced sample: blood. The origin of the receptors is a man aged 18 to 35 with Graves' hyperthyroidism. CDR3s include the opening cysteine and the closing phenylalanine or tryptophan. The D gene is left open where the match is weak. Not every row has a clone size; where given, it reads once, few, many or a size class.

D gene: -; clone size: many; V gene: TRBV5-5; J gene: TRBJ1-1; CDR3 protein: CASSLSRLGEAFF; CDR3 DNA: TGTGCCAGCAGCTTGTCTCGATTGGGTGAAGCTTTCTTT
D gene: TRBD1; clone size: -; V gene: TRBV30; J gene: TRBJ2-7; CDR3 protein: CAWSEPGQRLHEQYF; CDR3 DNA: TGTGCCTGGAGTGAGCCGGGACAGCGGTTGCACGAGCAGTACTTC
D gene: TRBD1; clone size: few; V gene: TRBV20-1; J gene: TRBJ2-5; CDR3 protein: CSARVAGTGLSETQYF; CDR3 DNA: TGCAGTGCTAGAGTGGCCGGGACAGGGCTTTCGGAGACCCAGTACTTC
D gene: TRBD1; clone size: -; V gene: TRBV7-2; J gene: TRBJ1-1; CDR3 protein: CASSPRTGLKAFF; CDR3 DNA: TGTGCCAGCAGCCCCCGGACAGGGCTTAAGGCTTTCTTT
D gene: TRBD2; clone size: many; V gene: TRBV6-6; J gene: TRBJ2-7; CDR3 protein: CASSYGVAGGHYEQYF; CDR3 DNA: TGTGCCAGCAGTTACGGGGTAGCGGGAGGGCACTACGAGCAGTACTTC
D gene: TRBD1; clone size: many; V gene: TRBV2; J gene: TRBJ2-7; CDR3 protein: CASSTRQGISYEQYF; CDR3 DNA: TGTGCCAGCAGTACACGACAGGGCATCTCCTACGAGCAGTACTTC
D gene: TRBD1; clone size: few; V gene: TRBV7-9; J gene: TRBJ2-7; CDR3 protein: CASSSASGQVSYEQYF; CDR3 DNA: TGTGCCAGCAGTTCAGCCTCGGGACAGGTGTCCTACGAGCAGTACTTC
D gene: -; clone size: -; V gene: TRBV20-1; J gene: TRBJ1-2; CDR3 protein: CSARGSTTAGYTF; CDR3 DNA: TGCAGTGCTAGAGGTTCTACTACAGCTGGCTACACCTTC
D gene: -; clone size: many; V gene: TRBV18; J gene: TRBJ2-7; CDR3 protein: CASSRGHLYEQYF; CDR3 DNA: TGTGCCAGCTCCCGGGGGCATCTCTACGAGCAGTACTTC
D gene: -; clone size: -; V gene: TRBV6-1; J gene: TRBJ1-4; CDR3 protein: CASRPGANEKLFF; CDR3 DNA: TGTGCCAGCAGGCCTGGGGCTAATGAAAAACTGTTTTTT
D gene: -; clone size: many; V gene: TRBV4-3; J gene: TRBJ2-7; CDR3 protein: CASSHNGGGNNEQYF; CDR3 DNA: TGCGCCAGCAGCCATAACGGGGGAGGTAACAACGAGCAGTACTTC
D gene: -; clone size: -; V gene: TRBV28; J gene: TRBJ2-1; CDR3 protein: CASRGPGGRDWDEQFF; CDR3 DNA: TGTGCCAGCAGGGGCCCGGGTGGGCGGGACTGGGATGAGCAGTTCTTC
D gene: TRBD2; clone size: many; V gene: TRBV28; J gene: TRBJ2-7; CDR3 protein: CASWGASGRDTSYEQYF; CDR3 DNA: TGTGCCAGCTGGGGGGCTAGCGGGAGGGATACCTCCTACGAGCAGTACTTC
D gene: TRBD1; clone size: -; V gene: TRBV27; J gene: TRBJ1-2; CDR3 protein: CASSIRGDYGYTF; CDR3 DNA: TGTGCCAGCAGTATCAGGGGGGACTATGGCTACACCTTC
D gene: TRBD1; clone size: few; V gene: TRBV28; J gene: TRBJ1-2; CDR3 protein: CASSPRGYRQGVFYGYTF; CDR3 DNA: TGTGCCAGCAGCCCAAGGGGATATCGACAGGGTGTCTTCTATGGCTACACCTTC
D gene: -; clone size: many; V gene: TRBV20-1; J gene: TRBJ2-5; CDR3 protein: CSAPSRENHRVTQYF; CDR3 DNA: TGCAGTGCTCCCTCTCGGGAGAACCATAGGGTGACCCAGTACTTC
D gene: TRBD1; clone size: many; V gene: TRBV27; J gene: TRBJ2-1; CDR3 protein: CASSIAGTGKSEQFF; CDR3 DNA: TGTGCCAGCAGCATCGCCGGGACAGGGAAAAGTGAGCAGTTCTTC
D gene: TRBD2; clone size: few; V gene: TRBV5-1; J gene: TRBJ2-1; CDR3 protein: CASSSGTSGRAAYIEQFF; CDR3 DNA: TGCGCCAGCAGCTCCGGGACTAGCGGGAGGGCCGCGTATATTGAGCAGTTCTTC
D gene: -; clone size: -; V gene: TRBV20-1; J gene: TRBJ1-5; CDR3 protein: CSARVRPGGNQPQHF; CDR3 DNA: TGCAGTGCTAGAGTTCGACCCGGTGGCAATCAGCCCCAGCATTTT
D gene: -; clone size: many; V gene: TRBV20-1; J gene: TRBJ2-3; CDR3 protein: CSAKDSPKDTQYF; CDR3 DNA: TGCAGTGCTAAAGACAGTCCCAAGGATACGCAGTATTTT
D gene: -; clone size: -; V gene: TRBV7-6; J gene: TRBJ2-7; CDR3 protein: CASSLGIEYEQYF; CDR3 DNA: TGTGCCAGCAGCTTAGGGATCGAATACGAGCAGTACTTC
D gene: -; clone size: -; V gene: TRBV27; J gene: TRBJ2-1; CDR3 protein: CASRVGPGLALDNEQFF; CDR3 DNA: TGTGCCAGCAGGGTGGGGCCGGGACTGGCCCTAGACAATGAGCAGTTCTTC
D gene: TRBD2; clone size: -; V gene: TRBV9; J gene: TRBJ2-7; CDR3 protein: CASSDDPAGELYEQYF; CDR3 DNA: TGTGCCAGCAGCGATGACCCAGCGGGAGAGTTATACGAGCAGTACTTC
D gene: -; clone size: many; V gene: TRBV7-2; J gene: TRBJ2-1; CDR3 protein: CASSLVGASGKQAYEQFF; CDR3 DNA: TGTGCCAGCAGCTTAGTTGGAGCCTCCGGGAAACAAGCATATGAGCAGTTCTTC
D gene: -; clone size: once; V gene: TRBV12-3/TRBV12-4; J gene: TRBJ2-3; CDR3 protein: CASSPPPGLSTDTQYF; CDR3 DNA: TGTGCCAGCAGTCCCCCACCGGGCCTAAGCACAGATACGCAGTATTTT
D gene: TRBD2; clone size: -; V gene: TRBV29-1; J gene: TRBJ2-3; CDR3 protein: CSSTSGSGDTQYF; CDR3 DNA: TGCAGCTCTACTAGCGGGAGCGGAGATACGCAGTATTTT